This TCR beta chain was identified in a study of blood T cells in healthy people across ages. A second PCR, run for roughly 7 to 12 cycles, used a sample-barcoded 5' primer plus a J-beta primer mix. Samples each returned at least 2.5 million CDR3-containing paired-end reads. Using its own MiXCR run on the 5' RACE reads, TCRdb lists one record per CDR3 protein. The sample shows about 1,500,000 distinct CDR3 sequences, 40% to 50% of them seen only once. The germline V gene encodes CDR1 SGHNT and CDR2 YENEEA. The germline V and J ends were trimmed by 2 bases and 3 bases, with 5 bases remaining between them. There are 13 residues in the CDR3. Of note for this clonotype: Its target is unknown.

Study conclusions and caveats: Diversity was higher, and naive CD4+ cells more numerous, in long-lived donors than in aged donors.

The J gene is TRBJ2-1, the V gene TRBV11-3; unclear D gene. This TCR was sampled from a woman aged 18-29 years in good health. Sequencing was performed on blood. CDR3 DNA: TGTGCCAGCAGCTTACGGGTCTACAATGAGCAGTTCTTC. Amino acids: CASSLRVYNEQFF.